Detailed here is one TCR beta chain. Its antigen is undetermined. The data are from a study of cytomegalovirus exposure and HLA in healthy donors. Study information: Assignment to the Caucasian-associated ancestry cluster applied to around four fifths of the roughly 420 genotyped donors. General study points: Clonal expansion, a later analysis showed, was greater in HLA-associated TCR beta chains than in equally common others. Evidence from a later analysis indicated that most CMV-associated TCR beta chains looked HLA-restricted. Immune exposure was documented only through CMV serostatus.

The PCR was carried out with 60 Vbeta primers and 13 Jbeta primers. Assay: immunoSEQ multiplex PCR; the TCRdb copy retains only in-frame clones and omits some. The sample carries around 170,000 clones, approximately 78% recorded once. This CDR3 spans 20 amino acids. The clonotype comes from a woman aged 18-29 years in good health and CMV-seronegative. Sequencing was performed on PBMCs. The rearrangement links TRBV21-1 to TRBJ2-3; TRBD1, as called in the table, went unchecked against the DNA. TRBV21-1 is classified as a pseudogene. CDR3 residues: CASSKGTGRSYHTCTDTQYF. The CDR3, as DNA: TGTGCCAGCAGCAAAGGGACAGGGCGTTCATACCACACATGCACAGATACGCAGTATTTT.